The count of the clone carrying this TCR beta chain is one. The sample comes from a study of blood T cell repertoires in COVID-19. Study-wide context: Samples representing acute and convalescent COVID-19 were sourced from the United States, Italy and Spain. T cells, B-cell-depleted T cells, or PBMCs provided the cDNA or gDNA that served as material.

As originally analysed: Estimates of nucleated cell counts were drawn from the amplification of reference gene primers. The data were produced by immunoSEQ multiplex PCR, yet TCRdb's version contains in-frame clones alone and is incomplete. V, J and clone size reflect that table, while D and trimming were determined from the DNA. The sample has a few hundred thousand clones, 85% to 90% seen once. Trimming took 7 bases from V and 4 from J; bases not matched to a gene: 10. This CDR3 is 15 amino acids long. Germline V lookup: CDR1 MNHEY, CDR2 SVGAGI. This sequence joins TRBV6-5 and TRBJ2-1, with 7 bases aligning to TRBD2. This clonotype was sampled from a man aged 18 to 30 with active or convalescent COVID-19. Sequenced: peripheral blood. CDR3 in amino acids: CASKKRLAVYNEQFF. The CDR3 region has the DNA TGTGCCAGCAAAAAAAGACTAGCCGTATACAATGAGCAGTTCTTC.